This T cell receptor (beta chain) was recovered during a study of brain T cells in children with intractable seizures. Germline V gives CDR1 MNHEY, CDR2 SMNVEV (reference sequence). With 5 bases clipped from V and 7 bases from J, the junction kept 4 bases outside the gene matches. The CDR3 is 14 amino acids. The protocol was immunoSEQ multiplex PCR, while the TCRdb copy is restricted to in-frame clones and leaves out a portion. This sample yields about 80,000 clones, of which approximately 89% are seen a single time; approximately 24% belongs to the top ten. A remark on this clone: The antigen is not known.

Sequencing was limited to surgery cases with top T cell transcript signatures in brain tissue. Overall study findings and caveats: Clones missing pre-surgery may reflect undersampling of that blood sample.

The material was peripheral blood, obtained at surgery. The receptor was isolated from a girl aged 2 to 9 with Rasmussen encephalitis and intractable seizures. The chain couples TRBV27 to TRBJ1-6; TRBD1 matches 8 bases. The CDR3 coding sequence is TGTGCCAGCAGTGCGGGACAGGACAATTCACCCCTCCACTTT. It encodes CASSAGQDNSPLHF.